Listed below are T cell receptor beta chains from one sample, sequenced in a study of regulatory T cells in long-lasting Graves disease. TCRdb reprocessed the multiplex PCR reads via MiXCR and lists one record per CDR3 protein. The sample lists about 470,000 distinct CDR3 sequences; 15% were seen once. A further study also used this sample, focusing on T cells in Graves' hyperthyroidism and ophthalmopathy.

The source was peripheral blood mononuclear cells (PBMCs), collected at new diagnosis, from a patient treated with antithyroid drugs. Receptor source: a woman in her thirties with Graves disease. Both conserved end residues are part of each CDR3. A D gene is named only where the DNA matches it firmly. The size of a clone is reported for some rows only, either as once, few or many, or as a class for expanded clones.

clone size: few; J gene: TRBJ2-1; D gene: TRBD2; V gene: TRBV3-1; CDR3 protein: CASSQSVLAGGHEQFF; CDR3 DNA: TGTGCCAGCAGCCAATCTGTTCTAGCGGGAGGGCATGAGCAGTTCTTC
clone size: many; J gene: TRBJ2-3; D gene: TRBD1; V gene: TRBV12-3/TRBV12-4; CDR3 protein: CASRRDRGRPVDTQYF; CDR3 DNA: TGTGCCAGCAGAAGGGACAGGGGGCGCCCGGTGGATACGCAGTATTTT
clone size: many; J gene: TRBJ2-5; D gene: TRBD2; V gene: TRBV7-6; CDR3 protein: CASSLDGGRAETQYF; CDR3 DNA: TGTGCCAGCAGCTTAGATGGCGGGAGGGCTGAGACCCAGTACTTC
clone size: many; J gene: TRBJ1-1; D gene: NA; V gene: TRBV5-1; CDR3 protein: CASSLQGFSFF; CDR3 DNA: TGCGCCAGCAGCTTACAGGGTTTTTCTTTCTTT
clone size: NA; J gene: TRBJ2-1; D gene: TRBD2; V gene: TRBV19; CDR3 protein: CASSIGLAGPHEQFF; CDR3 DNA: TGTGCCAGTAGCATCGGACTAGCGGGTCCCCATGAGCAGTTCTTC
clone size: many; J gene: TRBJ1-2; D gene: TRBD1; V gene: TRBV30; CDR3 protein: CAWRAGGSFYGYTF; CDR3 DNA: TGTGCCTGGAGAGCAGGGGGCTCTTTCTATGGCTACACCTTC
clone size: many; J gene: TRBJ2-1; D gene: NA; V gene: TRBV6-9; CDR3 protein: CASSYEPDRVSSSGSYNEQFF; CDR3 DNA: TGTGCCAGCAGTTACGAACCGGACAGGGTTAGTAGTAGCGGGAGTTACAATGAGCAGTTCTTC
clone size: NA; J gene: TRBJ1-1; D gene: NA; V gene: TRBV9; CDR3 protein: CASSVGPENTEAFF; CDR3 DNA: TGTGCCAGCAGCGTAGGCCCGGAGAACACTGAAGCTTTCTTT
clone size: many; J gene: TRBJ2-7; D gene: TRBD1; V gene: TRBV6-1; CDR3 protein: CASRNTGTGGYEQYF; CDR3 DNA: TGTGCCAGCAGAAACACCGGGACAGGGGGTTACGAGCAGTACTTC
clone size: NA; J gene: TRBJ2-2; D gene: NA; V gene: TRBV15; CDR3 protein: CATSRELGTFNTGELFF; CDR3 DNA: TGTGCCACCAGCAGAGAGCTTGGGACTTTTAACACCGGGGAGCTGTTTTTT
clone size: many; J gene: TRBJ2-1; D gene: NA; V gene: TRBV20-1; CDR3 protein: CSASGVDNEQFF; CDR3 DNA: TGCAGTGCTAGCGGGGTAGACAATGAGCAGTTCTTC
clone size: few; J gene: TRBJ1-4; D gene: TRBD1; V gene: TRBV7-9; CDR3 protein: CASSWGTVLNEKLFF; CDR3 DNA: TGTGCCAGCAGCTGGGGGACAGTGCTTAATGAAAAACTGTTTTTT
clone size: many; J gene: TRBJ2-7; D gene: NA; V gene: TRBV5-1; CDR3 protein: CAGSPLGSTYEQYF; CDR3 DNA: TGCGCCGGCAGCCCCCTTGGATCCACCTACGAGCAGTACTTC
clone size: NA; J gene: TRBJ1-1; D gene: NA; V gene: TRBV20-1; CDR3 protein: CSAPIQTPRVVRTPTSFF; CDR3 DNA: TGCAGTGCCCCTATCCAAACGCCGCGAGTAGTCCGGACCCCGACGTCTTTCTTT